Each of the 19 T cell receptor beta chains below was sequenced from the same sample in a study of somatic mutations in cytotoxic T cells in rheumatoid arthritis. Libraries were prepared by immunoSEQ multiplex PCR; TCRdb keeps only in-frame clonotypes and omits some of them. Seen here are over 1,400 clones, around three quarters observed once, and the top ten hold 13% to 15%. Sequencing used CD8+ T cells sorted from blood. The source is an adult with rheumatoid arthritis.

The chain couples TRBV6-1 to TRBJ1-5; no definite D call. V shed 4 bases and J shed 3 bases, with 7 bases lying between them. Germline V lookup: CDR1 MNHNS, CDR2 SASEGT. This CDR3 spans 13 amino acids. For the CDR3, the DNA is TGTGCCAGCAGTGTACCGATCAATCAGCCCCAGCATTTT. This encodes CASSVPINQPQHF.

This rearrangement joins TRBV11-2 to TRBJ2-7; D ambiguous. Germline V gene sequence: CDR1 SGHAT, CDR2 FQNNGV. Between the trimmed V and J ends, which lost 1 base and 4 bases, there was a span of 8 bases. The CDR3 contains 13 residues. CDR3 sequence (DNA): TGTGCCAGCAGCTTAGGAAGCAAGTACGAGCAGTACTTC. Its translation: CASSLGSKYEQYF. The full variable domain, its missing parts supplied by reference TRBV11-2 and TRBJ2-7, is EAGVAQSPRYKIIEKRQSVAFWCNPISGHATLYWYQQILGQGPKLLIQFQNNGVVDDSQLPKDRFSAERLKGVDSTLKIQPAKLEDSAVYLCASSLGSKYEQYFGPGTRLTVT.

The rearrangement joins TRBV7-9 to TRBJ2-7, with 8 bases that match TRBD1. The V gene end was trimmed by 3 bases and the J gene end by 3 bases; junction bases not matched to a gene: 4. The CDR3 sequence is 14 residues long. In germline, CDR1 is SEHNR, CDR2 FQNEAQ (reference sequence). The CDR3 reads CASSLGTGVYEQYF. The CDR3, as DNA: TGTGCCAGCAGCTTGGGGACAGGAGTCTACGAGCAGTACTTC.

The genes are TRBV10-3 and TRBJ1-2, with unresolved D. The CDR3 sequence is 13 residues long. CDR1 and CDR2 from the germline V gene are ENHRY and SYGVKD. V lost 8 bases and J lost 0, with 10 bases in between. For the CDR3, the DNA is TGTGCCATCTACGACGCCGCTAACTATGGCTACACCTTC. This encodes CAIYDAANYGYTF.

The chain carries TRBV4-3 and TRBJ2-7; 9 nucleotides line up with TRBD2. Losses at the gene ends were 2 bases for V and 3 bases for J; bases not matched to a gene: 11. Per germline, CDR1 LGHNA and CDR2 YSLEER. The CDR3 loop spans 17 amino acids. Written as DNA, the CDR3 is TGCGCCAGCAGCCAATATCTCCCGGGACTAGCAGACTACGAGCAGTACTTC. Translated, it gives CASSQYLPGLADYEQYF.

This chain joins TRBV4-2 and TRBJ2-3, with 9 bases that match TRBD2. This CDR3 has 15 amino acids. Unmatched junction bases numbered 2, after V lost 3 bases and J lost 1 base. The germline gives CDR1 LGHNA, CDR2 YNFKEQ. CDR3 sequence reads: CASSHWTSGTDTQYF. DNA of the CDR3: TGTGCCAGCAGCCACTGGACTAGCGGCACAGATACGCAGTATTTT.

The chain uses TRBV13 and TRBJ2-1; 12 positions match TRBD2. This CDR3 contains 15 residues. Germline values: CDR1 PRHDT, CDR2 FYEKMQ (reference sequence). The V segment lost 5 bases and the J segment 7 bases; nucleotides outside the gene matches: 6. The CDR3 region has the DNA TGTGCCAGCAGCCCCCGACTAGCGGGAGCTAATGAGCAGTTCTTC. Protein sequence: CASSPRLAGANEQFF.

V gene TRBV5-6 combines with J gene TRBJ2-3; 7 bases fit TRBD1. Germline CDR1 and CDR2: SGHDT and YYEEEE. V trimming: 4 bases; J trimming: 0 bases; junction bases outside the gene matches: 8. This CDR3 region has 16 residues. CDR3 sequence reads: CASSTDRVPSTDTQYF. The CDR3 DNA reads as TGTGCCAGCAGCACCGACAGGGTCCCCAGCACAGATACGCAGTATTTT.

This clone was observed a handful of times. CDR3 sequence: CASSQDWTPPSEQYF. The CDR3 bases are TGCGCCAGCAGCCAAGACTGGACTCCTCCCTCCGAGCAGTACTTC. The V gene is TRBV4-3, the J gene TRBJ2-7, with D possibly TRBD2 on 5 matching bases. CDR3 length equals 15 residues. The germline V and J ends were trimmed by 0 bases and 6 bases, with 15 bases remaining between them. CDR1 is LGHNA, CDR2 YSLEER, per germline.

V is TRBV30 and J is TRBJ2-1; a weak D match, TRBD1 (5 bases). The CDR3 is made up of 17 amino acids. V gave up 4 bases and J gave up 0 bases, with 19 bases separating them. Germline V gene data show CDR1 as GTSNPN and CDR2 as SVGIG (reference sequence). CDR3 residues: CAWKVRAGLSSYNEQFF. CDR3 in DNA: TGTGCCTGGAAGGTACGAGCAGGGCTGAGCTCCTACAATGAGCAGTTCTTC.

The chain carries TRBV29-1 and TRBJ2-7, with 12 bases that match TRBD2. This CDR3 comprises 16 residues. Germline-derived CDR1 and CDR2 are SQVTM and ANQGSEA. Losses at the gene ends were 1 base for V and 4 bases for J; bases not matched to a gene: 8. The CDR3 protein is CSVEVSSGGASYEQYF. DNA for the CDR3: TGCAGCGTTGAAGTGTCTAGCGGGGGGGCCTCTTACGAGCAGTACTTC.

This clone showed up just once. The chain employs TRBV6-5 and TRBJ1-4; 7 nucleotides agree with TRBD1. The CDR3 is 13 residues long. In germline, CDR1 is MNHEY, CDR2 SVGAGI. V trimming: 0 bases; J trimming: 10 bases; junction bases outside the gene matches: 2. The CDR3 reads CASSYSSGGKLFF. In DNA form, the CDR3 reads TGTGCCAGCAGTTACTCCTCAGGGGGAAAACTGTTTTTT.

V usage is TRBV19 and J usage is TRBJ1-5; the D is unclear. The length of the CDR3 is 17 residues. Looked up from germline, CDR1 is LNHDA and CDR2 is SQIVND (reference sequence). Trimming stripped 0 bases from V and 0 bases from J, with 12 bases between. Here the CDR3 reads CASSIDENRYSNQPQHF. DNA for the CDR3: TGTGCCAGTAGTATAGATGAGAACAGATATAGCAATCAGCCCCAGCATTTT.

The chain recombines TRBV19 with TRBJ2-1, with 12 bases that match TRBD2. Germline CDR1 reads LNHDA; CDR2 reads SQIVND (reference sequence). After removal of 3 bases from V and 4 bases from J, the junction contained 7 bases not matched to a gene. The CDR3 is made up of 17 amino acids. CDR3 sequence reads: CASSIFGTSGSYNEQFF. DNA of the CDR3: TGTGCCAGTAGTATCTTCGGGACTAGCGGGTCTTACAATGAGCAGTTCTTC.

The CDR3 loop reads CAISEMGDPGYEQYF. CDR3 DNA sequence: TGTGCCATCAGTGAGATGGGGGACCCCGGGTACGAGCAGTACTTC. This chain joins TRBV10-3 and TRBJ2-7; D may correspond to TRBD1 or TRBD2 (5 bases each). Germline V CDR1 and CDR2: ENHRY, SYGVKD. The length of the CDR3 is 15 residues. V was cut by 2 bases and J by 4 bases, with 15 bases left in between.

The chain joins TRBV6-5 to TRBJ2-5; perhaps TRBD2 as D (6 bases). Gene TRBJ2-7 matches the end of the DNA better, so the J call may be wrong. The germline V gene encodes CDR1 MNHEY and CDR2 SVGAGI. The CDR3 sequence is 16 residues long. CDR3 coding DNA: TGTGCCAGCAGTTACGTCCAGGGAGGTTCGTCCTACGAGCAGTACTTC. This encodes CASSYVQGGSSYEQYF.

Only one count was recorded for this clone. The chain links TRBV7-2 to TRBJ1-2, with unresolved D. V was trimmed by 5 bases and J by 7 bases, leaving 17 bases between them. The CDR3 sequence is 14 residues long. Per germline, CDR1 SGHTA and CDR2 FQGNSA. Here the CDR3 DNA reads TGTGCCAGCAGCGCCGATTGGGGTTCTAGTGGCTACACCTTC. It yields the protein CASSADWGSSGYTF.

This chain links TRBV15 with TRBJ2-1; D is ambiguous. Germline V gene data show CDR1 as LNHNV and CDR2 as YYDKDF (reference sequence). This CDR3 contains 15 residues. Trimming shortened V by 1 base and J by 0 bases, and 7 bases separated the two germline ends. In nucleotides, the CDR3 is TGTGCCACCAGCAGAGGGGTGGGCTCCTACAATGAGCAGTTCTTC. Amino acids: CATSRGVGSYNEQFF.

The chain couples TRBV4-3 to TRBJ2-5; 11 positions agree with TRBD2. V shed 4 bases, J shed 2 bases, and the junction held 3 bases outside the gene matches. From germline, CDR1 is LGHNA and CDR2 YSLEER. This CDR3 is 15 amino acids long. This CDR3 reads CASSPGLAVQETQYF. The CDR3 DNA reads as TGCGCCAGCAGCCCGGGACTAGCGGTACAAGAGACCCAGTACTTC.